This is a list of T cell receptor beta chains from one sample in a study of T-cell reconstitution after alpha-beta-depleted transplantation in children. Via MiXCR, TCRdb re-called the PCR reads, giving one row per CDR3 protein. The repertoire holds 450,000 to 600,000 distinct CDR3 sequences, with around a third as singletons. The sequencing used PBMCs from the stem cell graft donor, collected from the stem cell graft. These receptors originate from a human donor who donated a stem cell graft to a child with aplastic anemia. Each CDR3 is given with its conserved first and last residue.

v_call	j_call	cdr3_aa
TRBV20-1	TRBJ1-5	CSARSARTINPPQHF
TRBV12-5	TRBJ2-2	CASGLGQKTGELFF
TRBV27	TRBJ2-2	CASTAREPGGRTGELFF
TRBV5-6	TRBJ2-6	CASSLLGTGPKGAGANVLTF
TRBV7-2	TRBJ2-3	CASSLAVERSSDTQYF
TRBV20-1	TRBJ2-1	CSARALLVEQFF
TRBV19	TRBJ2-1	CASSIGLAEIYNEQFF
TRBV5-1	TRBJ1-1	CASSLGPGDLGKAFF
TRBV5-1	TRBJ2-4	CASQIGDLAKNIQYF
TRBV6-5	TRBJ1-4	CASRRSLWQGATNEKLFF
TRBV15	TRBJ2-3	CATSKSSGRVTDTQYF
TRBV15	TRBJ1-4	CATQRVAARSEKLFF
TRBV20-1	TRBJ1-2	CSAREFEGQKAYNYGYTF
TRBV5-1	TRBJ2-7	CASSPGVSDYEQYF
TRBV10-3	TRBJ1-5	CAISPRQGGQPQHF
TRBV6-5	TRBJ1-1	CASSLGGSNTEAFF
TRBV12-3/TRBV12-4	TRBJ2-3	CASSKRERGDTQYF
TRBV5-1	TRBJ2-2	CASAPLTGNGELFF
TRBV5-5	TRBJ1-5	CASSFWGGDNQPQHF
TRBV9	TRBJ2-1	CASSVGDSIYNEQFF
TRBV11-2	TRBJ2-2	CASSLVLLKGRTGELFF
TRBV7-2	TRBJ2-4	CASTMLAGGLADIQYF
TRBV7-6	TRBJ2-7	CASSLDASGAYEQYF
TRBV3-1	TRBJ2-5	CASSQDPWVERTLDF
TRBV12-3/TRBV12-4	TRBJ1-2	CASSLGGRTYGYTF
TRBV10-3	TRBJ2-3	CATGLAGAGDTQYF
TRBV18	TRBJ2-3	CASSPSISTDTQYF
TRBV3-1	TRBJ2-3	CASSQLADLDTQYF
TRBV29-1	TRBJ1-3	CSARFLPNTIYF
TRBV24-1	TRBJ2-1	CATSETSGRASSYNEQFF
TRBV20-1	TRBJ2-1	CSAPCGQGKFF
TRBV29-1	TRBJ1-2	CSVKTGGNGYTF
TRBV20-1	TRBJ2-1	CSARDWTPYNEQFF
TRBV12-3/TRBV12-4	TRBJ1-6	CASSVRGVNSPLHF
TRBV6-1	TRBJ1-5	CASSEIRGTNQPQHF
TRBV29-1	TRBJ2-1	CSVEGGASGRNEQFF
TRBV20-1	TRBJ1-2	CSATGGTGTGGGGYTF
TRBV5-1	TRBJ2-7	CASSRDRAYEQYF
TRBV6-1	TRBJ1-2	CASSDWGTSDIYGYTF
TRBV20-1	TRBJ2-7	CSALGGLNYEQYF
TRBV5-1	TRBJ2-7	CASSPSPPYEQYF
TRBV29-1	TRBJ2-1	CSGEEGTNEQFF
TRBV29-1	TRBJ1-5	CSVEETGSNQPQHF
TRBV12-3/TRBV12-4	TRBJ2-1	CASSNKFGGYNEQFF
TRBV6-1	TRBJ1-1	CASRPGQLGNTEAFF
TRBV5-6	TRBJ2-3	CASRVLGTDTQYF
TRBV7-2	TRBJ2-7	CASSPRLASGSWNF
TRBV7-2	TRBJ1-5	CASSWGQDNQPQHF
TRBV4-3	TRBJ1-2	CASSQDWAPSDGYTF
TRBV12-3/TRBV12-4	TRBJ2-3	CASSPRARGADTQYF
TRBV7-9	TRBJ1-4	CASSSRSNEKLFF
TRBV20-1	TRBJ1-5	CSARDRGSQPQHF
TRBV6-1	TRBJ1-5	CASRLGQGFGQPQHF
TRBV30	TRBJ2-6	CAYNSGANVLTF
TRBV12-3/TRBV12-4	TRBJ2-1	CASSPSGYGSGGEQFF
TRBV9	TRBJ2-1	CASSAEGQGAGNEQFF
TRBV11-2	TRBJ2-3	CASSLEIGRTDTQYF